This is a list of T cell receptor beta chains from one sample in a study of control samples from healthy donors and cancer patients. Sequenced by immunoSEQ multiplex PCR; TCRdb stores in-frame clones only, minus some. The sample lists 250,000 to 300,000 clones, almost 85% occurring once. Sequencing input: PBMCs. These receptors were taken from a woman aged 60 to 75 with lung cancer. Both conserved end residues are part of each CDR3. The order of the fields is D gene, V gene, J gene, clone size, CDR3 protein, CDR3 DNA. The D gene is left open where the match is weak. Clone size appears in some rows only: once, few, many, or a class for an expanded clone.

d_gene: TRBD2; v_gene: TRBV13; j_gene: TRBJ2-2; abundance: .; CDR3aa: CASSLGPLAANTGELFF; CDR3nt: TGTGCCAGCAGCTTAGGCCCACTAGCGGCGAACACCGGGGAGCTGTTTTTT
d_gene: .; v_gene: TRBV5-5; j_gene: TRBJ2-7; abundance: .; CDR3aa: CASSTGPSDEQYF; CDR3nt: TGTGCCAGCAGCACGGGCCCGTCGGACGAGCAGTACTTC
d_gene: .; v_gene: TRBV3-1/TRBV3-2; j_gene: TRBJ1-1; abundance: .; CDR3aa: CASSPPGGFTEAFF; CDR3nt: TGTGCCAGCAGCCCGCCGGGGGGGTTCACTGAAGCTTTCTTT
d_gene: TRBD2; v_gene: TRBV5-1; j_gene: TRBJ2-1; abundance: .; CDR3aa: CASSASGGAGEQFF; CDR3nt: TGCGCCAGCAGCGCTAGCGGGGGGGCCGGTGAGCAGTTCTTC
d_gene: TRBD2; v_gene: TRBV6-6; j_gene: TRBJ2-1; abundance: .; CDR3aa: CASSQTSGSYNEQFF; CDR3nt: TGTGCCAGCAGTCAAACTAGCGGGTCCTACAATGAGCAGTTCTTC
d_gene: .; v_gene: TRBV30; j_gene: TRBJ1-4; abundance: .; CDR3aa: CAWSQGLNEKLFF; CDR3nt: TGTGCCTGGAGTCAAGGGTTAAATGAAAAACTGTTTTTT
d_gene: .; v_gene: TRBV6-5; j_gene: TRBJ2-7; abundance: once; CDR3aa: CASSPRKTGAYEQYF; CDR3nt: TGTGCCAGCAGTCCGCGGAAGACAGGAGCCTACGAGCAGTACTTC
d_gene: .; v_gene: TRBV6-5; j_gene: TRBJ2-7; abundance: .; CDR3aa: CASTPQGRATYEQYF; CDR3nt: TGTGCCAGCACCCCTCAGGGTCGTGCTACCTACGAGCAGTACTTC
d_gene: TRBD1; v_gene: TRBV7-2; j_gene: TRBJ2-7; abundance: .; CDR3aa: CASSLAGTGGYEQYF; CDR3nt: TGTGCCAGCAGCTTAGCGGGGACAGGGGGCTACGAGCAGTACTTC
d_gene: TRBD1; v_gene: TRBV6-5; j_gene: TRBJ1-5; abundance: .; CDR3aa: CASRSGQGPNQPQHF; CDR3nt: TGTGCCAGCCGTTCGGGACAGGGACCGAATCAGCCCCAGCATTTT
d_gene: TRBD2; v_gene: TRBV5-1; j_gene: TRBJ2-3; abundance: .; CDR3aa: CASSLWRGGGTDTQYF; CDR3nt: TGCGCCAGCAGCTTGTGGCGCGGCGGGGGTACAGATACGCAGTATTTT
d_gene: TRBD1; v_gene: TRBV5-4; j_gene: TRBJ2-5; abundance: .; CDR3aa: CASSLGDSQETQYF; CDR3nt: TGTGCCAGCAGCTTGGGGGACAGCCAAGAGACCCAGTACTTC
d_gene: .; v_gene: TRBV28; j_gene: TRBJ2-7; abundance: once; CDR3aa: CASGTGQKLRGQYF; CDR3nt: TGTGCCAGCGGGACCGGACAGAAACTACGAGGGCAGTACTTC
d_gene: .; v_gene: TRBV27; j_gene: TRBJ2-3; abundance: .; CDR3aa: CASSRQSSTDTQYF; CDR3nt: TGTGCCAGCAGCAGACAGAGTAGCACAGATACGCAGTATTTT
d_gene: .; v_gene: TRBV13; j_gene: TRBJ1-2; abundance: .; CDR3aa: CASSYDSPLVGYTF; CDR3nt: TGTGCCAGCAGTTACGACAGCCCCCTAGTCGGCTACACCTTC
d_gene: .; v_gene: TRBV5-1; j_gene: TRBJ2-3; abundance: .; CDR3aa: CASSLAAGGSRTDTQYF; CDR3nt: TGCGCCAGCAGCTTGGCGGCCGGTGGGAGCCGCACAGATACGCAGTATTTT
d_gene: .; v_gene: TRBV18; j_gene: TRBJ2-7; abundance: .; CDR3aa: CASSLDGYEQYF; CDR3nt: TGTGCCAGCTCACTGGACGGCTACGAGCAGTACTTC
d_gene: TRBD1; v_gene: TRBV5-5; j_gene: TRBJ2-7; abundance: .; CDR3aa: CASSLDRGGYEQYF; CDR3nt: TGTGCCAGCAGCTTGGACAGGGGTGGCTACGAGCAGTACTTC
d_gene: .; v_gene: TRBV5-1; j_gene: TRBJ2-2; abundance: .; CDR3aa: CASSLAQPNTGELFF; CDR3nt: TGCGCCAGCAGCTTGGCACAGCCGAACACCGGGGAGCTGTTTTTT
d_gene: .; v_gene: TRBV30; j_gene: TRBJ1-2; abundance: once; CDR3aa: CAWARDPDAYGYTF; CDR3nt: TGTGCCTGGGCCCGGGACCCCGATGCGTATGGCTACACCTTC
d_gene: .; v_gene: TRBV5-5; j_gene: TRBJ1-6; abundance: .; CDR3aa: CASSLAGATGSPLHF; CDR3nt: TGTGCCAGCAGCTTGGCAGGGGCCACTGGTTCACCCCTCCACTTT
d_gene: TRBD1; v_gene: TRBV2; j_gene: TRBJ1-2; abundance: .; CDR3aa: CASRSTGGNGYTF; CDR3nt: TGTGCCAGCAGGTCGACAGGGGGCAATGGCTACACCTTC
d_gene: .; v_gene: TRBV9; j_gene: TRBJ1-3; abundance: .; CDR3aa: CASSVGPAGRSSGNTIYF; CDR3nt: TGTGCCAGCAGCGTAGGGCCGGCAGGGAGGAGCTCTGGAAACACCATATATTTT
d_gene: TRBD1; v_gene: TRBV9; j_gene: TRBJ1-1; abundance: .; CDR3aa: CASSPGTGKAFF; CDR3nt: TGTGCCAGCAGCCCAGGGACAGGGAAAGCTTTCTTT
d_gene: TRBD2; v_gene: TRBV7-2; j_gene: TRBJ2-1; abundance: .; CDR3aa: CASSARISGNEQFF; CDR3nt: TGTGCCAGCAGCGCGCGGATTAGCGGGAATGAGCAGTTCTTC
d_gene: .; v_gene: TRBV7-9; j_gene: TRBJ1-2; abundance: many; CDR3aa: CASSLQGDGYTF; CDR3nt: TGTGCCAGCAGCTTACAGGGTGATGGCTACACCTTC
d_gene: .; v_gene: TRBV2; j_gene: TRBJ1-5; abundance: few; CDR3aa: CASRGRYSNQPQHF; CDR3nt: TGTGCCAGCAGGGGACGGTATAGCAATCAGCCCCAGCATTTT
d_gene: .; v_gene: TRBV7-8; j_gene: TRBJ1-2; abundance: .; CDR3aa: CASSLGANYGYTF; CDR3nt: TGTGCCAGCAGCTTAGGTGCTAACTATGGCTACACCTTC
d_gene: TRBD2; v_gene: TRBV5-4; j_gene: TRBJ2-1; abundance: .; CDR3aa: CASSLKLAGVHEQFF; CDR3nt: TGTGCCAGCAGCTTAAAACTAGCGGGAGTCCATGAGCAGTTCTTC
d_gene: .; v_gene: TRBV5-1; j_gene: TRBJ1-1; abundance: .; CDR3aa: CASSFGQMNTEAFF; CDR3nt: TGCGCCAGCAGCTTCGGACAGATGAACACTGAAGCTTTCTTT
d_gene: TRBD1; v_gene: TRBV18; j_gene: TRBJ1-4; abundance: .; CDR3aa: CASSPGTANEKLFF; CDR3nt: TGTGCCAGCTCACCAGGGACAGCTAATGAAAAACTGTTTTTT
d_gene: TRBD1; v_gene: TRBV18; j_gene: TRBJ1-6; abundance: .; CDR3aa: CASSGQGSDSPLHF; CDR3nt: TGTGCCAGCTCCGGACAGGGATCGGATTCACCCCTCCACTTT
d_gene: .; v_gene: TRBV20-1; j_gene: TRBJ1-5; abundance: .; CDR3aa: CSAGLGQPQHF; CDR3nt: TGCAGTGCCGGCCTGGGTCAGCCCCAGCATTTT
d_gene: .; v_gene: TRBV28; j_gene: TRBJ2-7; abundance: .; CDR3aa: CASTQLGGGKYEQYF; CDR3nt: TGTGCCAGCACCCAATTAGGGGGGGGGAAGTACGAGCAGTACTTC
d_gene: .; v_gene: TRBV6-4; j_gene: TRBJ2-7; abundance: once; CDR3aa: CASSDSVGTTSYEQYF; CDR3nt: TGTGCCAGCAGTGACTCCGTGGGTACAACGTCCTACGAGCAGTACTTC
d_gene: .; v_gene: TRBV4-2; j_gene: TRBJ2-3; abundance: .; CDR3aa: CASSQDQGLDTQYF; CDR3nt: TGTGCCAGCAGCCAAGATCAGGGCTTAGATACGCAGTATTTT
d_gene: .; v_gene: TRBV2; j_gene: TRBJ1-2; abundance: few; CDR3aa: CASSTLTDSYGYTF; CDR3nt: TGTGCCAGCAGTACTTTGACAGATTCCTATGGCTACACCTTC
d_gene: TRBD1; v_gene: TRBV5-8; j_gene: TRBJ2-5; abundance: .; CDR3aa: CASSLSRTGGKETQYF; CDR3nt: TGTGCCAGCAGCTTGTCCAGGACAGGGGGCAAAGAGACCCAGTACTTC
d_gene: TRBD2; v_gene: TRBV5-1; j_gene: TRBJ2-1; abundance: .; CDR3aa: CASSSGWGLAGQDEQFF; CDR3nt: TGCGCCAGCAGCTCGGGCTGGGGCCTAGCGGGGCAGGATGAGCAGTTCTTC